The entry below describes one T cell receptor beta chain. Its antigen remains undetermined. Sequencing ends 3 residues short of the CDR3 end; the germline J gene provides the rest. This sample was included in a study of T cells in women clearing cervical HPV infection (dated by TCRdb to the late 2010s). The study in broad terms: Cases were roughly 24 women with histologically confirmed HPV16-related CIN3 or worse, including a couple of invasive cancers. The controls were around 25 women whose single incident HPV16 infection cleared within 12 months with no development of precancer or cancer. Blood from cases was collected at the visit at which the lesion was first identified, whereas blood from controls was collected once infection was no longer detected. Among cases, blood sampling occurred a median of roughly 150 days after lesion detection, with an interquartile range of roughly 90 to 200 days. Since HLA typing was available for only a few women, HLA type could not be ruled out as a confounder. Nested within Costa Rica's Guanacaste HPV Natural History Study, an exploratory proof-of-principle case-control study compared TCR repertoires across cervical HPV16 outcomes. Cases and controls were matched on year of sample collection and on age within five years. Cases had a median age of around 34 years compared with more than 37 for controls, and baseline characteristics showed no significant differences between the groups. The parent cohort enrolled roughly 9,400 women aged 18 or older in Guanacaste, Costa Rica, in about 1992 to 1994 and followed the women for more than six years. Five blinded duplicates per group were added as quality controls, giving some 60 samples: 50 or so participants and approximately ten replicates. Study-wide findings and limitations: Random forest classifiers combining richness and V gene abundances distinguished cases from controls with an estimated AUC of more than 0.8. T-cell numbers per sample were unknown, so richness differences could reflect varying T-cell content rather than repertoire biology. Cases had lower TRBV6-7 relative abundance than controls (roughly 0.12% versus 0.17%; Bonferroni P = 0.0008). Whether associations preceded infection or resulted from infection could not be shown with the cross-sectional design, and effector/memory subsets and HPV-specific T cells were not isolated. CIN3+ cases had significantly higher TCR repertoire richness than controls across sequencing depths, but evenness did not differ between the groups.

From the cysteine through the phenylalanine, the CDR3 covers 16 amino acids. Of the CDR3's DNA, 39 bases were read; they are in frame from base 1. Clipping removes 3 bases from V and 2 bases from J, with 7 as the unmatched junction base count. Per the germline V gene, KGHSH is the CDR1 and LQKENI is the CDR2. Every participant had a single incident cervical HPV16 infection, and women with prevalent HPV16 infections were excluded. Cervical HPV DNA was detected with MY09/MY11 PCR, and genotyping was done by dot-blot hybridization. Approximately 15 mL of heparinized blood were centrifuged, and the buffy coat was split into aliquots, frozen at -30 degrees C, and then kept at -80 degrees C. Genomic DNA was extracted from buffy coat specimens using QIAGEN kits. TCR beta CDR3 regions were amplified by multiplex PCR from an average of around 1,200 ng genomic DNA per sample using the immunoSEQ assay. The assay corrected primer bias using a complete synthetic TCR repertoire to establish an amplification baseline. The amplicons were sequenced on the Illumina platform. Under the source paper's analysis protocol: Sequences were error-corrected by clustering with frequency ratios and a modified nearest-neighbor algorithm, then analyzed in the immunoSEQ Analyzer with IMGT gene definitions. At each rarefaction depth, TCR richness and evenness were averaged across 20 rarefaction repeats, and samples with fewer sequences than that depth were excluded. Relative abundances of V, D and J genes were compared between groups using Wilcoxon rank sum tests, with FDR correction applied. For the blinded duplicates, the intraclass correlation was 90% to 97% for TCR richness and averaged 76.4% across roughly 72 gene segments. TCRdb obtained this table from immuneACCESS and retained in-frame rearrangements with V and J assigned. These tables miss some clones; where compared with another copy, unresolved V genes account for less than half of the shortfall, and the remainder is unexplained. That table gives V, J and clone size, and the DNA gave D and trimming. The sample table includes about 25,000 clones. The ten most abundant clones make up 3.7% of the sample.

The rearranged chain carries TRBV18 and TRBJ2-3; 8 central bases correspond to TRBD2. The source of this sequence is a woman between 18 and 70 years old with a cervical HPV16 infection that either progressed to CIN3+ or cleared (not recorded which). The sample comprised blood buffy coat. For the CDR3, the sequence is CASSPVAGINTDTQYF. CDR3 DNA (partial): TGTGCCAGCTCACCCGTAGCGGGGATAAACACAGATACG.